These 4 T cell receptor beta chains were sequenced from one sample in a study of shared clonotypes between healthy human individuals. The assay was immunoSEQ multiplex PCR, and TCRdb's table has in-frame clones only and misses some. Of 950,000 to 1,200,000 clones listed, 70% to 80% are singletons. The sequenced sample was memory CD4+ T cells from PBMCs. This sample's subset: CD45RA-negative fraction. The receptor set was obtained from a man in his late teens or twenties in good health. Some clones in this sample may be carry-over from other donors' samples.

The chain carries TRBV9 and TRBJ2-1; D might be TRBD1 or TRBD2, each matching 6 bases. This CDR3 has 18 amino acids. Germline V gene data show CDR1 as SGDLS and CDR2 as YYNGEE. V was shortened by 3 bases and J by 4 bases, with 23 bases between the two germline ends. The CDR3 reads CASSEGIRGRQGYNEQFF. The CDR3 region has the DNA TGTGCCAGCAGCGAAGGCATTCGGGGGCGCCAGGGTTACAATGAGCAGTTCTTC.

The chain joins TRBV2 to TRBJ2-6; the D is unclear. CDR1 SNHLY and CDR2 FYNNEI come from the germline V gene. V lost 6 bases to trimming and J lost 0 bases, with 6 bases between them. CDR3 length equals 14 residues. CDR3 nucleotide sequence: TGTGCCAGCAGCTATTACTCTGGGGCCAACGTCCTGACTTTC. Encoded protein: CASSYYSGANVLTF.

The chain is built from TRBV30 and TRBJ1-5; a weak D match, TRBD1 (6 bases). Germline lookup yields CDR1 GTSNPN and CDR2 SVGIG (reference sequence). The V gene lost 4 bases and the J gene lost 5 bases, with 15 bases spanning the gap. This CDR3 region has 14 residues. This chain's CDR3 is CAWTGVGSDQPQHF. The DNA for the CDR3 is TGTGCCTGGACAGGGGTCGGTTCGGATCAGCCCCAGCATTTT.

The chain has TRBV7-3 and TRBJ2-2, with D perhaps TRBD2 (5 bases). Germline V gene data show CDR1 as SGHTA and CDR2 as FQGTGA. The CDR3 runs 14 residues. The germline V and J ends were trimmed by 5 bases and 1 base, with 8 bases remaining between them. The CDR3 is CASSPGWNTGELFF. The CDR3 coding sequence is TGTGCCAGCAGCCCGGGATGGAACACCGGGGAGCTGTTTTTT.